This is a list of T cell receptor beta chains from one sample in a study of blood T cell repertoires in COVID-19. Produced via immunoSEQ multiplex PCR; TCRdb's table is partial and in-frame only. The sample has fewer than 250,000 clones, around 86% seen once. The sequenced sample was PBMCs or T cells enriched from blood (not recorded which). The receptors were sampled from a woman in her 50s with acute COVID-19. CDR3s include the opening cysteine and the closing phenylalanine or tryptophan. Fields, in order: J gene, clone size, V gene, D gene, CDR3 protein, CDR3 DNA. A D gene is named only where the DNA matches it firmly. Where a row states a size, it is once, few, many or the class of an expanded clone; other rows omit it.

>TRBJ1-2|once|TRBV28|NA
CASNNPLSGYTF
TGTGCCAGCAACAACCCCTTAAGTGGCTACACCTTC
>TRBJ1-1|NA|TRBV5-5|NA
CASSFAGMNTEAFF
TGTGCCAGCAGCTTCGCAGGAATGAACACTGAAGCTTTCTTT
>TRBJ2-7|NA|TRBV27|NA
CASSPRGSYEQYF
TGTGCCAGCAGTCCCAGGGGCTCCTACGAGCAGTACTTC
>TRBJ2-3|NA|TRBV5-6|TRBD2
CASRMGPSGIADTQYF
TGTGCCAGCAGAATGGGCCCTAGCGGGATTGCAGATACGCAGTATTTT
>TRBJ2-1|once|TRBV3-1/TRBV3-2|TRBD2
CASSPRGLAGSSYNEQFF
TGTGCCAGCAGCCCCCGGGGCTTAGCGGGGAGCTCCTACAATGAGCAGTTCTTC
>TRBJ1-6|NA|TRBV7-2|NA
CASRSQASGSPLHF
TGTGCCAGCAGGTCCCAGGCATCAGGCTCACCCCTCCACTTT
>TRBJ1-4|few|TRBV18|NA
CASSPGQRGATNEKLFF
TGTGCCAGCTCACCAGGACAGCGGGGGGCAACTAATGAAAAACTGTTTTTT
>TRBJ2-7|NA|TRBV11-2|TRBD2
CASSLGLAGAYEQYF
TGTGCCAGCAGCTTGGGACTAGCGGGGGCCTACGAGCAGTACTTC
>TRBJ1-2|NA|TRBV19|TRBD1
CASSATGTGEFAYTF
TGTGCCAGTAGTGCAACCGGGACAGGGGAATTCGCCTACACCTTC
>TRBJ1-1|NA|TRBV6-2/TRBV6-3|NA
CASSLRGLNTEAFF
TGTGCCAGCAGTTTACGGGGTTTGAACACTGAAGCTTTCTTT
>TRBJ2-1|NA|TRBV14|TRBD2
CASSTRPSGIGNEQFF
TGTGCCAGCAGCACTCGTCCTAGCGGGATTGGTAATGAGCAGTTCTTC
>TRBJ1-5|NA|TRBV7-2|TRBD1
CASSLDRGGNQPQHF
TGTGCCAGCAGTCTGGACAGGGGAGGCAATCAGCCCCAGCATTTT
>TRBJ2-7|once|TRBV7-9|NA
CASSLVYRGEQYF
TGTGCCAGCAGCTTAGTTTACCGAGGGGAGCAGTACTTC
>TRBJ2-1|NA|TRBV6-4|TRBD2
CASSETLAGGPGEQFF
TGTGCCAGCAGTGAAACACTAGCGGGAGGGCCCGGTGAGCAGTTCTTC
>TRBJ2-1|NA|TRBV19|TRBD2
CASRSTGTSLYNEQFF
TGTGCCAGTCGTTCCACCGGGACTAGCCTGTACAATGAGCAGTTCTTC
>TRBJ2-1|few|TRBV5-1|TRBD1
CASSLGGRDRGYREQFF
TGCGCCAGCAGCCTCGGGGGACGGGACAGGGGATATCGTGAGCAGTTCTTC
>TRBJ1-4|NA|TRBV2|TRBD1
CASSTDRGRKKLFF
TGTGCCAGCAGTACGGACAGGGGGCGTAAAAAACTGTTTTTT
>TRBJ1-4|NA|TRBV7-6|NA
CASSPVKDRPNEKLFF
TGTGCCAGCAGCCCCGTTAAGGACAGACCTAATGAAAAACTGTTTTTT
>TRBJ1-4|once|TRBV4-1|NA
CASSLGTTGEKLFF
TGCGCCAGCAGCCTCGGGACAACAGGGGAAAAACTGTTTTTT
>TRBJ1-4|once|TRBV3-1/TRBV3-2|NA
CASSHPAGSPNEKLFF
TGTGCCAGCAGCCATCCCGCGGGGTCCCCTAATGAAAAACTGTTTTTT
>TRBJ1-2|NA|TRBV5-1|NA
CASSLQGYGYTF
TGCGCCAGCAGCTTACAGGGTTATGGCTACACCTTC
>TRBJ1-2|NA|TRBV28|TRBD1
CASSGDRGNYGYTF
TGTGCCAGCAGTGGGGACAGGGGAAACTATGGCTACACCTTC
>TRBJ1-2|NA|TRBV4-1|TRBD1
CASSQDRDRGWYYGYTF
TGCGCCAGCAGCCAAGATCGGGACAGGGGTTGGTATTATGGCTACACCTTC
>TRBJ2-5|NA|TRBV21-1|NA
CASSKGTSGQETQYF
TGTGCCAGCAGCAAAGGGACTAGCGGCCAAGAGACCCAGTACTTC
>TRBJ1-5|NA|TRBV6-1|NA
CASSKGTDRGNQPQHF
TGTGCCAGCAGTAAAGGGACGGACAGAGGCAATCAGCCCCAGCATTTT
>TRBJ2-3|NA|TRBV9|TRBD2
CASTSSGGLSDTQYF
TGTGCCAGCACAAGTAGCGGGGGGTTGTCAGATACGCAGTATTTT
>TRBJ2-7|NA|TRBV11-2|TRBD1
CASSTGQVYEQYF
TGTGCCAGCAGCACCGGACAGGTCTACGAGCAGTACTTC
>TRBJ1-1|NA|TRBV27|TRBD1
CASSLQGQGRKTEAFF
TGTGCCAGCAGTTTGCAGGGACAGGGCCGAAAAACTGAAGCTTTCTTT
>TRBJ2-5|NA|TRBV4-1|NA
CASSQVTSPQETQYF
TGCGCCAGCAGCCAAGTAACTAGCCCCCAAGAGACCCAGTACTTC
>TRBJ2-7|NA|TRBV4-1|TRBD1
CASSQVGTGRYEQYF
TGCGCCAGCAGCCAAGTCGGGACAGGTCGGTACGAGCAGTACTTC
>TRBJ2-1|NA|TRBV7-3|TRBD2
CASSLTSGSVEQFF
TGTGCCAGCAGCTTAACTAGCGGGAGCGTTGAGCAGTTCTTC
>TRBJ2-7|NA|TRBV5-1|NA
CASRLTSPSYEQYF
TGCGCCAGCAGACTGACATCACCCTCCTACGAGCAGTACTTC
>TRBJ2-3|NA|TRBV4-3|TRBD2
CASSQDNLADTDTQYF
TGCGCCAGCAGCCAAGATAACCTAGCGGACACAGATACGCAGTATTTT
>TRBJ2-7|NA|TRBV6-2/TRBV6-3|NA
CASSYSWPSYIYEQYF
TGTGCCAGCAGTTACTCGTGGCCAAGTTACATCTACGAGCAGTACTTC
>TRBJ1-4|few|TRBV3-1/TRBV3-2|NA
CASSRSGKLFF
TGTGCCAGCAGCCGGTCCGGTAAACTGTTTTTT
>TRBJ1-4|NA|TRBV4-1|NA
CASSSRTELREKLFF
TGCGCCAGCAGCTCGCGGACAGAACTTAGGGAAAAACTGTTTTTT